What follows are 16 T cell receptor beta chains derived from one specimen sequenced in a study of vaccination effects on CD4 cells after COVID-19 (dated by TCRdb to about 2022). Library construction relied on the immunoSEQ multiplex PCR assay. In its TCRdb copy, this immuneACCESS table keeps in-frame sequences only and misses some clones. Where compared with another copy, unresolved V genes explain less than half of these, and the others have no known cause. The sample table records 11,000 to 15,000 clones; approximately 82% of these occur just once. The ten largest clonotypes hold roughly 26% of the sample. The antigens of these receptors remain unknown. In the ViraFEST assay, PBMC were stimulated with viral peptide pools, and antigen-specific CD4+ T cell clonotypes were then identified by expansion using TCR sequencing. After about 9 days of culture, CD4+ T cells were isolated with the EasySep CD4+ T cell isolation kit.

The sequenced sample was CD4+ T cells from PBMCs cultured with HCoV-229E spike peptides, obtained before COVID-19 vaccination. The cell subset or site label, read with the paper, signifies: HCoV-229E spike overlapping peptide pool stimulation. Every receptor here comes from a human donor who received a COVID-19 vaccine.

This sequence joins TRBV5-1 and TRBJ1-4, with TRBD1 matching over 10 bases. Unmatched junction bases numbered 0, after V lost 0 bases and J lost 7 bases. Germline loops: CDR1 SGHRS, CDR2 YFSETQ. The CDR3 length is 14 residues. The CDR3 loop is CASSLGQGAEKLFF. The CDR3 nucleotides are TGCGCCAGCAGCTTGGGACAGGGGGCTGAAAAACTGTTTTTT. The whole variable domain, remainder taken from reference TRBV5-1 and TRBJ1-4, is KAGVTQTPRYLIKTRGQQVTLSCSPISGHRSVSWYQQTPGQGLQFLFEYFSETQRNKGNFPGRFSGRQFSNSRSEMNVSTLELGDSALYLCASSLGQGAEKLFFGSGTQLSVL.

This sequence joins TRBV19 and TRBJ2-5; 7 nucleotides align to TRBD1. Germline-derived CDR1 and CDR2 are LNHDA and SQIVND (reference sequence). This CDR3 contains 14 residues. With 3 bases clipped from V and 0 bases from J, the junction kept 1 base outside the gene matches. The CDR3 sequence: CASSMGQHQETQYF. CDR3 nucleotide sequence: TGTGCCAGTAGTATGGGACAGCACCAAGAGACCCAGTACTTC.

This clone was picked up one time. This chain joins TRBV6-4 and TRBJ2-2, with D uncertain. V shed 2 bases and J shed 3 bases, with 4 bases lying between them. The germline gives CDR1 MRHNA, CDR2 SNTAGT. The CDR3 extends over 13 amino acids. CDR3 nucleotide sequence: TGTGCCAGCAGTGACAGGGACACCGGGGAGCTGTTTTTT. This sequence encodes CASSDRDTGELFF.

The V call is TRBV30, the J call TRBJ2-7; D not resolved. CDR3 length: 11 residues. V gave up 2 bases and J gave up 6 bases, with 8 bases separating them. Germline values: CDR1 GTSNPN, CDR2 SVGIG (reference sequence). The CDR3 DNA sequence: TGTGCCTGGAGTTCCCTCGGCGAGCAGTACTTC. It codes for CAWSSLGEQYF.

The sample holds a few counts of this clone. The rearrangement uses TRBV4-3 and TRBJ1-2; D perhaps matches TRBD1 (6 bases). There are 16 residues in the CDR3. Deletions cut 1 base from V and 2 bases from J, with 14 bases between. Per germline, CDR1 LGHNA and CDR2 YSLEER. The CDR3 DNA is TGCGCCAGCAGCCAAGCGACGACAGGACCCAACTATGGCTACACCTTC. Translated: CASSQATTGPNYGYTF.

This clone was detected only once. The chain joins TRBV12-5 to TRBJ2-2; 8 bases are a match to TRBD1. Germline V gene data show CDR1 as LGHNT and CDR2 as FRNRAP. This CDR3 region has 15 residues. V lost 5 bases, J lost 0 bases, and 2 bases stayed unmatched. CDR3 residues: CASGLGQANTGELFF. CDR3 nucleotide sequence: TGTGCTAGTGGTCTGGGACAGGCGAACACCGGGGAGCTGTTTTTT. The full variable domain, its missing parts supplied by reference TRBV12-5 and TRBJ2-2, is DARVTQTPRHKVTEMGQEVTMRCQPILGHNTVFWYRQTMMQGLELLAYFRNRAPLDDSGMPKDRFSAEMPDATLATLKIQPSEPRDSAVYFCASGLGQANTGELFFGEGSRLTVL.

V gene TRBV3-1 (or the pseudogene TRBV3-2) combines with J gene TRBJ2-1; 7 bases agree with TRBD2. V was clipped by 1 base and J by 9 bases; unmatched bases: 12. The V gene's germline CDR1 is LGHDT and CDR2 YNNKEL (reference sequence). The CDR3 runs 16 residues. The CDR3 sequence: CASSQVPPVAGAEQFF. For the CDR3, the DNA is TGTGCCAGCAGCCAAGTTCCGCCAGTGGCGGGAGCTGAGCAGTTCTTC.

This clone was found a few times. The CDR3 is CASSLGGGVQEGEQYF. CDR3 sequence (DNA): TGTGCCAGCAGCTTGGGAGGGGGCGTGCAAGAAGGGGAGCAGTACTTC. This chain uses TRBV5-4 with TRBJ2-7; 7 nucleotides align to TRBD1. Germline assignment: CDR1 SGHNT and CDR2 YYREEE (reference sequence). Trimming at V came to 0 bases and at J to 7 bases, leaving 13 bases not matched to a gene. CDR3 length: 16 amino acids.

The chain has TRBV7-9 and TRBJ1-3; D not resolved. The CDR3 length is 14 residues. V lost 2 bases, J lost 0 bases, and 5 bases lay in between. Germline lookup yields CDR1 SEHNR and CDR2 FQNEAQ (reference sequence). Here the CDR3 reads CASSLSVSGNTIYF. CDR3 sequence (DNA): TGTGCCAGCAGCTTAAGCGTCTCTGGAAACACCATATATTTT.

The V and J genes are TRBV18 and TRBJ2-7; no clear D gene. The CDR3 consists of 14 residues. The germline V gene encodes CDR1 KGHSH and CDR2 LQKENI. Trimming removed 6 bases at V and 7 bases at J, with 19 bases between. This CDR3 is CASSPQGTRIEQYF. In DNA form, the CDR3 reads TGTGCCAGCTCGCCTCAAGGCACCAGGATAGAGCAGTACTTC. The variable domain in full, completed from reference TRBV18 and TRBJ2-7, reads NAGVMQNPRHLVRRRGQEARLRCSPMKGHSHVYWYRQLPEEGLKFMVYLQKENIIDESGMPKERFSAEFPKEGPSILRIQQVVRGDSAAYFCASSPQGTRIEQYFGPGTRLTVT.

V is TRBV5-4 and J is TRBJ1-2; D perhaps matches TRBD1 (5 bases). CDR1 SGHNT and CDR2 YYREEE come from the germline V gene (reference sequence). With 0 bases removed from V and 7 bases from J, the gap between germline ends came to 22 bases. This CDR3 is built from 17 residues. CDR3 nucleotides: TGTGCCAGCAGCTTGGCCAGGGAGGACATCCTAAGGCGTGGCTACACCTTC. Its translation: CASSLAREDILRRGYTF.

The chain joins TRBV19 to TRBJ2-2, with 8 bases aligning to TRBD2. Trimming cost V 4 bases and J 6 bases; bases outside gene matches: 4. Germline-derived CDR1 and CDR2 are LNHDA and SQIVND (reference sequence). The length of the CDR3 is 14 residues. The CDR3 DNA follows: TGTGCCAGTAGTACCCCGGGACTAGCCGGGGAGCTGTTTTTT. Translating gives CASSTPGLAGELFF.

This chain joins TRBV5-4 and TRBJ2-6, with 11 bases fitting TRBD2. The J segment lost 2 bases and the V segment lost 4 bases, leaving 11 bases of the junction unmatched. Germline V gene lookup returns CDR1 SGHNT and CDR2 YYREEE (reference sequence). The CDR3 spans 19 residues. The CDR3 coding sequence is TGTGCCAGCAGCCTTGACCGTACTAGCGGGAGTACTGGGGCCAACGTCCTGACTTTC. It translates to CASSLDRTSGSTGANVLTF.

This chain uses TRBV7-2 with TRBJ2-2; D is tentatively TRBD1 or TRBD2 (5 bases each). CDR1 SGHTA and CDR2 FQGNSA come from the germline V gene. CDR3 length: 15 amino acids. V lost 5 bases, J lost 7 bases, and 17 bases lay in between. DNA for the CDR3: TGTGCCAGCAGCCCCACCGGGACGCAGTACGGGGAGCTGTTTTTT. Its translation is CASSPTGTQYGELFF.

This clone is categorized as medium-sized. The chain has TRBV18 and TRBJ1-4; D gene ambiguous. Trimming shortened V by 3 bases and J by 4 bases, and 6 bases separated the two germline ends. CDR3 size: 13 residues. Per the germline V gene, CDR1 is KGHSH and CDR2 is LQKENI. The CDR3 region has the DNA TGTGCCAGCTCACCCGACATTAATGAAAAACTGTTTTTT. Translated: CASSPDINEKLFF.

The sample holds a few counts of this clone. The V gene is TRBV5-4, the J gene TRBJ1-1; D is unclear. V was cut by 2 bases and J by 1 base, with 6 bases left in between. CDR3 size: 13 residues. Germline V gene sequence: CDR1 SGHNT, CDR2 YYREEE (reference sequence). This CDR3 is CASSFGRNTEAFF. DNA of the CDR3: TGTGCCAGCAGCTTCGGCAGGAACACTGAAGCTTTCTTT.